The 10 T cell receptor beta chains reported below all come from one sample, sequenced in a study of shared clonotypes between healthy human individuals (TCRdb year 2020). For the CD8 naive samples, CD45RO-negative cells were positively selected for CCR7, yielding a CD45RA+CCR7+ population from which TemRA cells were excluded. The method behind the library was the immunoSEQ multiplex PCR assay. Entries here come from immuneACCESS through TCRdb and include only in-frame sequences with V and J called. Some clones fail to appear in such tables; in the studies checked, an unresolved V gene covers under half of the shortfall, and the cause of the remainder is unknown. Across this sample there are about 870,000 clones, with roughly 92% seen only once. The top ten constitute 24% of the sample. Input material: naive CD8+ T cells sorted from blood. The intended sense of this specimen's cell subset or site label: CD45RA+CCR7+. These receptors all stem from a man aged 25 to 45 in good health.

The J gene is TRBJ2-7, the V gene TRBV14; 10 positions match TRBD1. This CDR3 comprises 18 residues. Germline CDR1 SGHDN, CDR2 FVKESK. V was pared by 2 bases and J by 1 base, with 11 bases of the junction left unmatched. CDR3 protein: CASSQPRDRGLGSYEQYF. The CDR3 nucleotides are TGTGCCAGCAGCCAACCACGAGACAGGGGGCTAGGTTCCTACGAGCAGTACTTC.

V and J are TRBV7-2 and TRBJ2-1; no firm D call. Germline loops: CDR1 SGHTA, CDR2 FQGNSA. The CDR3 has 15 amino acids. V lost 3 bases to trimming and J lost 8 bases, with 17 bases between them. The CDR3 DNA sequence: TGTGCCAGCAGCTTTTCGTCTAGTGGTTTTGATGAGCAGTTCTTC. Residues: CASSFSSSGFDEQFF.

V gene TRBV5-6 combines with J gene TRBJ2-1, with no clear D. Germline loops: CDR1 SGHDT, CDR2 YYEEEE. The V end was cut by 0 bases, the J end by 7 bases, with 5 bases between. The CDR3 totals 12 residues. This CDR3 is CASSLGSNEQFF. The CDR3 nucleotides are TGTGCCAGCAGCTTGGGATCGAATGAGCAGTTCTTC.

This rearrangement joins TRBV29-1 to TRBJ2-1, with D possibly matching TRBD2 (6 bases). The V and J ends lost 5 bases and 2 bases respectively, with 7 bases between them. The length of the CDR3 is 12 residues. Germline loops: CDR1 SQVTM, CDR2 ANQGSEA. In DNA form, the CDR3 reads TGCAGCGTTCGGGGGACCTACAATGAGCAGTTCTTC. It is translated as CSVRGTYNEQFF.

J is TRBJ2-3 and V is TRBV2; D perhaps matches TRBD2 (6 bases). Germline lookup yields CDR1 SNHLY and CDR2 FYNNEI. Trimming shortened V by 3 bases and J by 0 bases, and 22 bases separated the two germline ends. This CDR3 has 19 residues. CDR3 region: CASSESKRPRETSTDTQYF. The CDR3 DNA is TGTGCCAGCAGTGAGTCCAAACGTCCTCGGGAGACTAGCACAGATACGCAGTATTTT.

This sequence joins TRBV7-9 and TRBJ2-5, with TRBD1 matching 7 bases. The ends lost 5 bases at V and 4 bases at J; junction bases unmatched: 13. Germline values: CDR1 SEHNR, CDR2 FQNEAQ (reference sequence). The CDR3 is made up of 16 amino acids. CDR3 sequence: CASSTPEGAKRETQYF. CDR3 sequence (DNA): TGTGCCAGCAGCACCCCCGAGGGGGCGAAGCGAGAGACCCAGTACTTC. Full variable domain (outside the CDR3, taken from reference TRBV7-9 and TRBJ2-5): DTGVSQNPRHKITKRGQNVTFRCDPISEHNRLYWYRQTLGQGPEFLTYFQNEAQLEKSRLLSDRFSAERPKGSFSTLEIQRTEQGDSAMYLCASSTPEGAKRETQYFGPGTRLLVL.

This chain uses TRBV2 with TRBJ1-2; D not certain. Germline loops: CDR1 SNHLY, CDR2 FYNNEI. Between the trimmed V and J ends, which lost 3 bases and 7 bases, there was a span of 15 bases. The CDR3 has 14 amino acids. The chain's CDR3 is CASSDYPGHAGYTF. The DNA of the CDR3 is TGTGCCAGCAGTGATTACCCGGGTCACGCTGGCTACACCTTC. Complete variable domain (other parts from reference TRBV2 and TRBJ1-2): EPEVTQTPSHQVTQMGQEVILRCVPISNHLYFYWYRQILGQKVEFLVSFYNNEISEKSEIFDDQFSVERPDGSNFTLKIRSTKLEDSAMYFCASSDYPGHAGYTFGSGTRLTVV.

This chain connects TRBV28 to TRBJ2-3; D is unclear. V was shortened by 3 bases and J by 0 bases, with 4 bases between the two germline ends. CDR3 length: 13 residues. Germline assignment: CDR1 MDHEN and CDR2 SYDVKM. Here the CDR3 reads CASSLFSTDTQYF. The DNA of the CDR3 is TGTGCCAGCAGTTTGTTTAGCACAGATACGCAGTATTTT.

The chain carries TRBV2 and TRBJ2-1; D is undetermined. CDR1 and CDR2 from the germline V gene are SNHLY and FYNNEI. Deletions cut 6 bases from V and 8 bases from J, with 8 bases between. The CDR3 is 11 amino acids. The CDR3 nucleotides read TGTGCCAGCAGCCCGGTGCATGAGCAGTTCTTC. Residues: CASSPVHEQFF.

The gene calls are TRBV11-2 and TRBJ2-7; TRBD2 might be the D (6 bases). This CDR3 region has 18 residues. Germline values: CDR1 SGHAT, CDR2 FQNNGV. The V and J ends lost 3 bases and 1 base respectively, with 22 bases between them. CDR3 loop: CASSFVGSYNGRSYEQYF. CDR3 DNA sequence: TGTGCCAGCAGCTTCGTCGGTTCATATAACGGGAGATCCTACGAGCAGTACTTC.